The rows below give T cell receptor beta chains drawn from one sample of a study of T cell responses to AZD1222 COVID-19 vaccine. Sequencing used immunoSEQ multiplex PCR; TCRdb keeps in-frame clones, though not all of them. Altogether about 82,000 clones are present, around 86% being singletons, with the ten largest covering roughly 18%. The starting material was peripheral blood, obtained 28 days after the second AZD1222 dose. The receptors come from an adult who received the AZD1222 COVID-19 vaccine. The CDR3 runs from the conserved cysteine through the conserved F or W. The D gene is left open where the match is weak.

v_call: TRBV19; d_call: TRBD1; j_call: TRBJ1-1; cdr3_aa: CASKQGIYTEAFF
v_call: TRBV3-1/TRBV3-2; d_call: NA; j_call: TRBJ2-2; cdr3_aa: CASSHATGYGTGELFF
v_call: TRBV30; d_call: NA; j_call: TRBJ1-3; cdr3_aa: CAWALVGRGSGNTIYF
v_call: TRBV11-2; d_call: TRBD1; j_call: TRBJ2-7; cdr3_aa: CASSLRTGVYEQYF
v_call: TRBV27; d_call: TRBD1; j_call: TRBJ2-7; cdr3_aa: CASSLALGTDYEQYF
v_call: TRBV4-2; d_call: TRBD1; j_call: TRBJ1-5; cdr3_aa: CASSQDMGQRVRPQHF
v_call: TRBV19; d_call: NA; j_call: TRBJ1-2; cdr3_aa: CASSRRDYGYTF
v_call: TRBV7-9; d_call: NA; j_call: TRBJ2-5; cdr3_aa: CASSLPRGTQETQYF
v_call: TRBV9; d_call: TRBD1; j_call: TRBJ1-5; cdr3_aa: CASSVGTVGQPQHF
v_call: TRBV11-3; d_call: NA; j_call: TRBJ2-1; cdr3_aa: CASSLVTGNYNEQFF
v_call: TRBV9; d_call: TRBD1; j_call: TRBJ1-1; cdr3_aa: CASSPGTGDTEAFF
v_call: TRBV7-9; d_call: TRBD1; j_call: TRBJ1-1; cdr3_aa: CASSSPGQGTAAFF
v_call: TRBV5-1; d_call: TRBD1; j_call: TRBJ1-2; cdr3_aa: CASGGSVLDRGSVGYGYTF
v_call: TRBV28; d_call: NA; j_call: TRBJ1-4; cdr3_aa: CASSFREVHEKLFF
v_call: TRBV29-1; d_call: NA; j_call: TRBJ2-2; cdr3_aa: CSADSTRTGELFF
v_call: TRBV13; d_call: NA; j_call: TRBJ1-2; cdr3_aa: CASSLGQGHVGYTF
v_call: TRBV27; d_call: TRBD1; j_call: TRBJ1-2; cdr3_aa: CASSSGTGWYGYTF
v_call: TRBV3-1/TRBV3-2; d_call: TRBD1; j_call: TRBJ2-2; cdr3_aa: CASSLQGAYTGELFF
v_call: TRBV4-3; d_call: NA; j_call: TRBJ2-1; cdr3_aa: CASSQGLQGRGDEQFF
v_call: TRBV3-1/TRBV3-2; d_call: TRBD1; j_call: TRBJ2-3; cdr3_aa: CASSQVGTGKDTQYF
v_call: TRBV7-2; d_call: NA; j_call: TRBJ2-7; cdr3_aa: CASSSPTGATVAYEQYF
v_call: TRBV7-9; d_call: NA; j_call: TRBJ1-5; cdr3_aa: CASSGAYSNQPQHF
v_call: TRBV6-1; d_call: TRBD1; j_call: TRBJ2-7; cdr3_aa: CASSEYDRGPYEQYF
v_call: TRBV6-4; d_call: NA; j_call: TRBJ1-1; cdr3_aa: CASRVNTEAFF
v_call: TRBV7-8; d_call: TRBD2; j_call: TRBJ2-2; cdr3_aa: CASSPRLPRGGDTGELFF
v_call: TRBV11-2; d_call: NA; j_call: TRBJ1-1; cdr3_aa: CASSLVGRFTEAFF
v_call: TRBV28; d_call: NA; j_call: TRBJ1-5; cdr3_aa: CASSRSNQPQHF
v_call: TRBV6-5; d_call: NA; j_call: TRBJ2-7; cdr3_aa: CASSSHMFLSNNEQYF
v_call: TRBV9; d_call: TRBD1; j_call: TRBJ1-1; cdr3_aa: CASSPGGNTEAFF
v_call: TRBV5-5; d_call: TRBD1; j_call: TRBJ2-1; cdr3_aa: CASSLSYRGNEQFF
v_call: TRBV19; d_call: NA; j_call: TRBJ1-1; cdr3_aa: CASSKSTTRAFF
v_call: TRBV5-8; d_call: NA; j_call: TRBJ1-1; cdr3_aa: CASSLAGARAAEAFF
v_call: TRBV3-1/TRBV3-2; d_call: NA; j_call: TRBJ1-2; cdr3_aa: CASSHQGGGLRGYTF
v_call: TRBV6-6; d_call: NA; j_call: TRBJ2-7; cdr3_aa: CASSYGVLEEQYF
v_call: TRBV4-1; d_call: NA; j_call: TRBJ2-3; cdr3_aa: CASSHSEHSADTQYF
v_call: TRBV7-8; d_call: NA; j_call: TRBJ2-7; cdr3_aa: CASSHGGDSYEQYF
v_call: TRBV7-9; d_call: NA; j_call: TRBJ2-5; cdr3_aa: CASSLGDFQETQYF
v_call: TRBV7-9; d_call: TRBD1; j_call: TRBJ2-5; cdr3_aa: CASSGRTGRGETQYF
v_call: TRBV6-2/TRBV6-3; d_call: NA; j_call: TRBJ1-3; cdr3_aa: CASSGGRKTSGNTIYF
v_call: TRBV3-1/TRBV3-2; d_call: NA; j_call: TRBJ1-4; cdr3_aa: CASSLQGTRELFF
v_call: TRBV10-3; d_call: TRBD1; j_call: TRBJ2-7; cdr3_aa: CAIRPGQGVYEQYF
v_call: TRBV4-3; d_call: TRBD1; j_call: TRBJ1-2; cdr3_aa: CASSKAGTGSFGGYTF